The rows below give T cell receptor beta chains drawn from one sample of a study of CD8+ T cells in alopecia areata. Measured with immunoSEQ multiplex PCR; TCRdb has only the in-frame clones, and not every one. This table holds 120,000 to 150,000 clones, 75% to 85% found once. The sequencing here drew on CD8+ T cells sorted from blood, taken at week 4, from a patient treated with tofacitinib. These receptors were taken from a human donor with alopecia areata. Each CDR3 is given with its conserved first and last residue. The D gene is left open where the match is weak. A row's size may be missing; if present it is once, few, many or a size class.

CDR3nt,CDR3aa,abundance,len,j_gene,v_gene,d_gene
TGTGCCAGCAGCGTTGCAGGGGAGCTCGGTTACAATGAGCAGTTCTTC,CASSVAGELGYNEQFF,.,16,TRBJ2-1,TRBV9,.
TGTGCCAGCAGCTTGACAAACCGGGAGACCCAGTACTTC,CASSLTNRETQYF,.,13,TRBJ2-5,TRBV5-8,.
TGTGCCAGTGGGGGGGCGGACACGTGGGCTGGCTACACCTTC,CASGGADTWAGYTF,once,14,TRBJ1-2,TRBV2,.
TGTGCCAGCAGCCCCCCAATCAGGGAGCAGTACTTC,CASSPPIREQYF,.,12,TRBJ2-7,TRBV11-2,.
TGTGCCAGCAGCCAAGATTGGTCAGGGAGCTACGAGCAGTACTTC,CASSQDWSGSYEQYF,.,15,TRBJ2-7,TRBV4-2,.
TGTGCCAGCAGCCAAGATATTACATGGGCTGAAGCTTTCTTT,CASSQDITWAEAFF,.,14,TRBJ1-1,TRBV4-2,.
TGTGCCAGCAGTCCCCCCCCGGTCGTGAGCACAGATACGCAGTATTTT,CASSPPPVVSTDTQYF,.,16,TRBJ2-3,TRBV27,.
TGCAGCGTTGAAGGGACAGGGGGCTACGAGCAGTACTTC,CSVEGTGGYEQYF,.,13,TRBJ2-7,TRBV29-1,TRBD1
TGTGCCAGCAGTGAATCCCCTTATAGCAATCAGCCCCAGCATTTT,CASSESPYSNQPQHF,.,15,TRBJ1-5,TRBV25-1,.
TGTGCCAGCAGCCGGGACTTAGCCTACGAGCAGTACTTC,CASSRDLAYEQYF,.,13,TRBJ2-7,TRBV6-5,.
TGCGCCAGCAGCGGACAGGGTTTGGGCCTCTACGAGCAGTACTTC,CASSGQGLGLYEQYF,.,15,TRBJ2-7,TRBV10-2,TRBD1
TGCAGCGTTGTAGGAGCGGAACAACAAGAGACCCAGTACTTC,CSVVGAEQQETQYF,.,14,TRBJ2-5,TRBV29-1,.
TGTGCCACCCAAACCACCCGGGACAGTACCTACGAGCAGTACTTC,CATQTTRDSTYEQYF,.,15,TRBJ2-7,TRBV6-5,TRBD1
TGTGCCAGCAGTGTCGGCCGGGACTTCACTGAAGCTTTCTTT,CASSVGRDFTEAFF,.,14,TRBJ1-1,TRBV2,.
TGTGCCAGCAGCGTAGCTACGGTAGCGGGGGGCCCAGAGACCCAGTACTTC,CASSVATVAGGPETQYF,few,17,TRBJ2-5,TRBV9,TRBD2
TGCGCCACCCGAACTCTAGGGAGGCGAGACATTCAGTACTTC,CATRTLGRRDIQYF,once,14,TRBJ2-4,TRBV5-1,.
TGTGCCAGCAGCGTGGACGCTTGGGAGACCCAGTACTTC,CASSVDAWETQYF,.,13,TRBJ2-5,TRBV5-6,.
TGTGCCAGTACCGTCACAGGGGGGGACACCGGGGAGCTGTTTTTT,CASTVTGGDTGELFF,.,15,TRBJ2-2,TRBV19,.
TGTGCCAGCAGCCTACCTACAGGGCGAGATTTAGCTGGGGAGCTGTTTTTT,CASSLPTGRDLAGELFF,.,17,TRBJ2-2,TRBV7-9,.
TGTGCCAGCAGTGTGACAGGGGGAATCTACGAGCAGTACTTC,CASSVTGGIYEQYF,.,14,TRBJ2-7,TRBV6-5,TRBD1
TGCGCCAGCAGCCAAGATCCGTGGGGGAGCCGTAATGAAAAACTGTTTTTT,CASSQDPWGSRNEKLFF,.,17,TRBJ1-4,TRBV4-3,.
TGTGCCAGCAGCCAAGGGACTAGCGGGGGGGCCGGGCAGTTCTTC,CASSQGTSGGAGQFF,.,15,TRBJ2-1,TRBV7-2,TRBD2
TGTGCCAGCCAAGTTACCCAGGGACCTAATGAGCAGTTCTTC,CASQVTQGPNEQFF,once,14,TRBJ2-1,TRBV6-5,.
TGTGCCTGGAGTGTAGTAGGGGCTGGTAGAGAGACCCAGTACTTC,CAWSVVGAGRETQYF,.,15,TRBJ2-5,TRBV30,.
TGTGCCAGCAGCCCGATACTGCGAAGCACCGGGGAGCTGTTTTTT,CASSPILRSTGELFF,.,15,TRBJ2-2,TRBV4-2,.
TGTGCCAGCAGCGCGCGACTAGCGGTATACAATGAGCAGTTCTTC,CASSARLAVYNEQFF,.,15,TRBJ2-1,TRBV2,TRBD2
TGTGCCAGTAGTATAGGGGGGCTCGGCGAGCAGTACTTC,CASSIGGLGEQYF,.,13,TRBJ2-7,TRBV19,.
TGCGCCAGCAGCTTGCGGTACACTTCCTACGAGCAGTACTTC,CASSLRYTSYEQYF,.,14,TRBJ2-7,TRBV5-1,.
TGTGCCAGCAGTCCGACAGGGGCGACTGAAGCTTTCTTT,CASSPTGATEAFF,once,13,TRBJ1-1,TRBV28,TRBD1
TGCAGCGGGGCGGACGACTACGAGCAGTACTTC,CSGADDYEQYF,.,11,TRBJ2-7,TRBV29-1,.
TGTGCCAGCAGCGTAGGCGGGGGGGCCGGAGAGACCCAGTACTTC,CASSVGGGAGETQYF,.,15,TRBJ2-5,TRBV9,TRBD2
TGTGCCAGCAGCCCCCCAAGCGGGGGATACTACAATGAGCAGTTCTTC,CASSPPSGGYYNEQFF,.,16,TRBJ2-1,TRBV7-9,TRBD2
TGTGCCAGCAGCTCCGGGGACAGGGGGAGCAATGAGCAGTTCTTC,CASSSGDRGSNEQFF,.,15,TRBJ2-1,TRBV7-9,TRBD1
TGCAGCGTCCACGGGGTACCGGGACTACCTTACAATGAGCAGTTCTTC,CSVHGVPGLPYNEQFF,.,16,TRBJ2-1,TRBV29-1,TRBD2
TGTGCCAGTACCCGGACAGGGTACACAGATACGCAGTATTTT,CASTRTGYTDTQYF,.,14,TRBJ2-3,TRBV19,TRBD1
TGTGCCAGCAGCTTGGGAGCTGTAGATAGGCACAGGGCCTATGGCTACACCTTC,CASSLGAVDRHRAYGYTF,.,18,TRBJ1-2,TRBV7-9,.
TGCGCCAGCAGCTCCGGACAGGGAGGAGATGAGCAGTTCTTC,CASSSGQGGDEQFF,.,14,TRBJ2-1,TRBV5-1,TRBD1
TGTGCCAGCAGCATAGACAGGGTAGACGAAAAACTGTTTTTT,CASSIDRVDEKLFF,.,14,TRBJ1-4,TRBV7-9,TRBD1
TGTGCCAGCAGCTTGGGACGTCCGGGGCGCAATCAGCCCCAGCATTTT,CASSLGRPGRNQPQHF,.,16,TRBJ1-5,TRBV5-5,.
TGTGCCAGCAGCGAGGGGACAAAGTCCCACTATGGCTACACCTTC,CASSEGTKSHYGYTF,.,15,TRBJ1-2,TRBV7-9,.
TGCGCCAGCAGCCAAGGGTGGACAGGGGACGAGCAGTACTTC,CASSQGWTGDEQYF,.,14,TRBJ2-7,TRBV4-1,TRBD1
TGTGCCAGCAGCTTAGTATTATCCGGGGGAGAGACCCAGTACTTC,CASSLVLSGGETQYF,.,15,TRBJ2-5,TRBV7-9,.